Below are 25 T cell receptor beta chains sequenced from a single sample in a study of T cell repertoires in cytomegalovirus infection. The antigens for these receptors are not known. In TCRdb, the reads were re-called with MiXCR into one record per CDR3 protein. The sample yields hundreds of thousands of distinct CDR3 sequences, around a third seen once. Sequences were derived from cultured PBMCs, sampled from culture after CMV antigen stimulation. Every receptor here comes from a human donor in good health (CMV status not recorded). Some clones in this sample may be carry-over from other donors' samples.

This clonotype was detected only a few times. J is TRBJ1-4 and V is TRBV2; no reliable D call. From germline, CDR1 is SNHLY and CDR2 FYNNEI. The CDR3 runs to 15 residues. The V gene lost 6 bases and the J gene lost 3 bases, with 14 bases spanning the gap. In DNA, the CDR3 is TGTGCCAGCAGCAGGACGGAAAGATCTAATGAAAAACTGTTTTTT. Residues: CASSRTERSNEKLFF.

This clonotype was seen repeatedly, ten times or more. The rearrangement uses TRBV7-2 and TRBJ2-7; TRBD1 aligns across 12 bases. V lost 2 bases, J lost 5 bases, and 4 bases stayed unmatched. This CDR3 has 15 residues. Per germline, CDR1 SGHTA and CDR2 FQGNSA. CDR3 residues: CASSLFGTGGNEQYF. CDR3 nucleotide sequence: TGTGCCAGCAGCTTATTTGGGACAGGGGGCAACGAGCAGTACTTC. The full variable domain, completed using reference TRBV7-2 and TRBJ2-7, is GAGVSQSPSNKVTEKGKDVELRCDPISGHTALYWYRQSLGQGLEFLIYFQGNSAPDKSGLPSDRFSAERTGGSVSTLTIQRTQQEDSAVYLCASSLFGTGGNEQYFGPGTRLTVT.

This clonotype was observed a single time. V usage is TRBV11-3 and J usage is TRBJ2-7; 9 bases match TRBD2. The germline V gene encodes CDR1 SGHNT and CDR2 YENEEA. Trimming at V came to 0 bases and at J to 5 bases, leaving 8 bases not matched to a gene. The CDR3 consists of 16 residues. The CDR3, as DNA: TGTGCCAGCAGCTTAGAAGGGCGGGAGGGCCTGGACGAGCAGTACTTC. Amino acids: CASSLEGREGLDEQYF. Drawing the rest from reference TRBV11-3 and TRBJ2-7, the complete variable domain is EAGVVQSPRYKIIEKKQPVAFWCNPISGHNTLYWYLQNLGQGPELLIRYENEEAVDDSQLPKDRFSAERLKGVDSTLKIQPAELGDSAVYLCASSLEGREGLDEQYFGPGTRLTVT.

The chain couples TRBV9 to TRBJ1-1, with 7 positions matching TRBD1. V gave up 0 bases and J gave up 3 bases; unmatched junction bases: 5. Germline V gene lookup returns CDR1 SGDLS and CDR2 YYNGEE. The CDR3 contains 15 residues. CDR3 nucleotides: TGTGCCAGCAGCGTAGGACAGGGAGGGGACACTGAAGCTTTCTTT. Protein: CASSVGQGGDTEAFF.

The J gene is TRBJ1-1, the V gene TRBV28, with 8 bases that match TRBD1. V was clipped by 6 bases and J by 0 bases; unmatched bases: 12. Germline V gene sequence: CDR1 MDHEN, CDR2 SYDVKM. The CDR3 loop spans 17 amino acids. The CDR3 loop reads CASSSTNRGILNTEAFF. The CDR3 DNA sequence: TGTGCCAGCAGCTCGACGAACAGGGGGATCCTGAACACTGAAGCTTTCTTT.

The table lists this clonotype with a count of one. The rearrangement uses TRBV7-2 and TRBJ2-1; TRBD2 is a possible D gene (7 bases). V lost 4 bases, J lost 5 bases, and 15 bases lay in between. The CDR3 covers 15 residues. Germline CDR1 SGHTA, CDR2 FQGNSA. The CDR3 DNA reads TGTGCCAGCAGCTATCAGCAGGGGAGGGACAATGAGCAGTTCTTC. It specifies CASSYQQGRDNEQFF.

The chain has TRBV2 and TRBJ2-1; D gene uncertain. The V gene lost 5 bases and the J gene lost 3 bases, with 8 bases spanning the gap. Germline loops: CDR1 SNHLY, CDR2 FYNNEI. This CDR3 spans 13 amino acids. The CDR3 protein is CASSTTVYNEQFF. The CDR3 nucleotides read TGTGCCAGCAGTACTACAGTCTACAATGAGCAGTTCTTC.

This clonotype was detected only a few times. CDR3 residues: CASSDIRDNSYEQYF. CDR3 nucleotide sequence: TGTGCCAGCAGCGACATCCGGGACAACTCCTACGAGCAGTACTTC. This sequence joins TRBV11-2 and TRBJ2-7, with D perhaps TRBD1 (6 bases). CDR1 is SGHAT, CDR2 FQNNGV, per germline. V was shortened by 5 bases and J by 0 bases, with 14 bases between the two germline ends. This CDR3 spans 15 amino acids.

The V and J genes are TRBV15 and TRBJ2-1; 9 bases are shared with TRBD2. This CDR3 is built from 17 residues. V was clipped by 0 bases and J by 5 bases; unmatched bases: 8. Looked up from germline, CDR1 is LNHNV and CDR2 is YYDKDF (reference sequence). The CDR3 DNA reads as TGTGCCACCAGCAGAGATATTGGACTAGCGAGCCACAATGAGCAGTTCTTC. It translates to CATSRDIGLASHNEQFF.

This clonotype was found a few times. The chain joins TRBV2 to TRBJ2-3; 7 nucleotides align to TRBD2. Germline loops: CDR1 SNHLY, CDR2 FYNNEI. The CDR3 has 15 amino acids. Trimming cost V 3 bases and J 2 bases; bases outside gene matches: 5. CDR3 in amino acids: CASSEAGETTDTQYF. The CDR3 DNA reads TGTGCCAGCAGTGAGGCGGGGGAGACCACAGATACGCAGTATTTT.

The gene calls are TRBV5-3 and TRBJ2-4; weak D call: TRBD2 (5 bases). TRBV5-3 is an open reading frame whose function is uncertain. The V gene lost 1 base and the J gene lost 0 bases, with 14 bases spanning the gap. This CDR3 is 17 amino acids long. CDR3 loop: CARSLWYGVLAKNIQYF. CDR3 DNA sequence: TGTGCCAGAAGCTTGTGGTACGGGGTACTAGCCAAAAACATTCAGTACTTC.

This clonotype has just a few counts. The chain is built from TRBV7-6 and TRBJ2-5; 8 nucleotides line up with TRBD1. Germline-derived CDR1 and CDR2 are SGHVS and FNYEAQ. The V and J ends lost 5 bases and 2 bases, in that order; junction bases with no gene match: 7. The CDR3 totals 15 residues. The CDR3 DNA reads as TGTGCCAGCAGCGCCAATACAGGGGGGCAAGAGACCCAGTACTTC. It encodes CASSANTGGQETQYF.

The V call is TRBV11-2, the J call TRBJ2-2; TRBD2 aligns across 8 bases. V lost 3 bases, J lost 3 bases, and 6 bases stayed unmatched. The CDR3 has 16 amino acids. From germline, CDR1 is SGHAT and CDR2 FQNNGV. The CDR3 sequence is CASSFSTSGYTGELFF. The CDR3 DNA is TGTGCCAGCAGCTTTAGCACTAGCGGATACACCGGGGAGCTGTTTTTT.

This clonotype was detected a few times. The chain employs TRBV12-3 or TRBV12-4 and TRBJ2-1, with TRBD1 matching over 10 bases. With 1 base clipped from V and 0 bases from J, the junction kept 6 bases outside the gene matches. The CDR3 runs 18 residues. The CDR3 spells CASSLGGGQGRSYNEQFF. CDR3 sequence (DNA): TGTGCCAGCAGTTTAGGGGGGGGACAGGGGCGCTCCTACAATGAGCAGTTCTTC.

This clonotype was seen a few times. The J gene is TRBJ2-1, the V gene TRBV7-2; no clear D. V was trimmed by 1 base and J by 10 bases, leaving 5 bases between them. The germline gives CDR1 SGHTA, CDR2 FQGNSA. The CDR3 runs to 11 residues. CDR3 coding DNA: TGTGCCAGCAGCTTAGATACGGAGCAGTTCTTC. Its protein is CASSLDTEQFF.

The genes are TRBV19 and TRBJ2-3, with a weak D call TRBD2 (6 bases). Trimming cost V 9 bases and J 0 bases, with 13 bases left between them. CDR3 length: 14 residues. The germline CDR1 and CDR2 sequences are LNHDA and SQIVND (reference sequence). CDR3 protein: CARTGTSSTDTQYF. CDR3 coding DNA: TGTGCCAGGACCGGGACTTCTAGCACAGATACGCAGTATTTT.

The chain carries TRBV28 and TRBJ2-1; D gene uncertain. The CDR3 has 14 amino acids. Germline assignment: CDR1 MDHEN and CDR2 SYDVKM. The germline V and J ends were trimmed by 8 bases and 6 bases, with 17 bases remaining between them. This chain's CDR3 is CASLSGSAGNEQFF. For the CDR3, the DNA is TGTGCCAGCCTTTCCGGCTCGGCCGGCAATGAGCAGTTCTTC.

There are many counts of this clonotype. V usage is TRBV7-2 and J usage is TRBJ1-4; D not certain. The CDR3 consists of 15 residues. Trimming took off 1 base at V and 6 bases at J, with 12 bases between the two ends. Germline V gene data show CDR1 as SGHTA and CDR2 as FQGNSA. CDR3 sequence: CASSLGVAAYEKLFF. In DNA, the CDR3 is TGTGCCAGCAGCTTAGGGGTCGCGGCTTATGAAAAACTGTTTTTT.

This clonotype came up once. This rearrangement joins TRBV19 to TRBJ2-3; D uncertain. The CDR3 spans 14 residues. CDR1 LNHDA and CDR2 SQIVND come from the germline V gene (reference sequence). Trimming left V 7 bases short and J 6 bases short, with 17 bases between. The CDR3 coding sequence is TGTGCCAGTACTGTTTCTCAGGCCAGGGATACGCAGTATTTT. Encoded protein: CASTVSQARDTQYF.

The chain couples TRBV7-2 to TRBJ1-3; 8 bases align to TRBD1. V lost 1 base and J lost 2; bases outside the gene matches: 10. There are 18 residues in the CDR3. Germline V CDR1 and CDR2: SGHTA, FQGNSA. As DNA, the CDR3 is TGTGCCAGCAGCTTAGGGACAGGGAGCGAATTCACTGGAAACACCATATATTTT. This sequence encodes CASSLGTGSEFTGNTIYF.

This clonotype came up many times. This chain uses TRBV7-8 with TRBJ1-4; no reliable D call. CDR1 SGHVS and CDR2 FQNEAQ come from the germline V gene. Deletions cut 1 base from V and 2 bases from J, with 11 bases between. The CDR3 has 16 residues. Here the CDR3 reads CASSLGRIPTNEKLFF. In nucleotides, the CDR3 is TGTGCCAGCAGCTTAGGGAGGATTCCGACTAATGAAAAACTGTTTTTT.

The table lists this clonotype with a few counts. The chain uses TRBV29-1 and TRBJ2-3; 12 bases are shared with TRBD2. Germline CDR1 is SQVTM and CDR2 is ANQGSEA. The CDR3 spans 14 residues. The CDR3 sequence is CSAGLAGTTDTQYF. The CDR3 nucleotides read TGCAGTGCCGGACTAGCGGGGACCACAGATACGCAGTATTTT.

The chain is built from TRBV4-1 and TRBJ1-4; D ambiguous. The CDR3 is made up of 14 amino acids. Germline V gives CDR1 MGHRA, CDR2 YSYEKL. V was pared by 1 base and J by 4 bases, with 7 bases between. CDR3 amino acids: CASSQVTVNEKLFF. CDR3 sequence (DNA): TGCGCCAGCAGCCAAGTGACGGTTAATGAAAAACTGTTTTTT.

The V and J genes are TRBV28 and TRBJ2-2, with a weak D call TRBD1 (5 bases). The germline CDR1 and CDR2 sequences are MDHEN and SYDVKM. Trimming shortened V by 7 bases and J by 4 bases, and 10 bases separated the two germline ends. The CDR3 contains 13 residues. CDR3 in DNA: TGTGCCAGCAAGCAGGGTATCACCGGGGAGCTGTTTTTT. Translating gives CASKQGITGELFF.

This rearrangement joins TRBV6-1 to TRBJ2-7; no reliable D call. Germline V lookup: CDR1 MNHNS, CDR2 SASEGT. The CDR3 has 13 residues. Deletions cut 9 bases from V and 3 bases from J, with 15 bases between. The CDR3 nucleotides are TGTGCCAGTTCCGGGCAAGAACTCTACGAGCAGTACTTC. Amino acid sequence: CASSGQELYEQYF.